These T cell receptor beta chains were read from a single sample in a study of shared clonotypes between healthy human individuals. Sequenced by immunoSEQ multiplex PCR; TCRdb stores in-frame clones only, minus some. The repertoire consists of more than 400,000 clones, with almost 80% occurring once and the leading ten covering around 12%. The sequenced sample consisted of PBMCs. The receptors come from a woman in her thirties or forties in good health. Some clones in this sample may be carry-over from other donors' samples. CDR3s leave out the opening cysteine and the closing phenylalanine or tryptophan. The D gene is left open where the match is weak. Size tells how often a clone was seen (once, few, many) or the class of an expanded clone, and some rows leave it out.

v_gene: TRBV7-3; d_gene: TRBD2; abundance: NA; j_gene: TRBJ2-3; CDR3aa: ASSLGLAGGAGTDTQY
v_gene: TRBV19; d_gene: NA; abundance: few; j_gene: TRBJ1-1; CDR3aa: ASSNLQGGTEAF
v_gene: TRBV6-5; d_gene: NA; abundance: NA; j_gene: TRBJ2-7; CDR3aa: ASSYSTGYEQY
v_gene: TRBV12-2; d_gene: NA; abundance: NA; j_gene: TRBJ1-5; CDR3aa: ASRGRGREINQPQH
v_gene: TRBV2; d_gene: TRBD2; abundance: NA; j_gene: TRBJ2-5; CDR3aa: ASRTGLAPRETQY
v_gene: TRBV6-1; d_gene: NA; abundance: once; j_gene: TRBJ2-6; CDR3aa: ASSDRRFSGANVLT
v_gene: TRBV5-1; d_gene: NA; abundance: once; j_gene: TRBJ2-1; CDR3aa: ASSWDHRSNEQF
v_gene: TRBV5-1; d_gene: NA; abundance: NA; j_gene: TRBJ2-1; CDR3aa: ASRRETYNEQF
v_gene: TRBV7-3; d_gene: TRBD1; abundance: NA; j_gene: TRBJ2-1; CDR3aa: ASSLTGQGFYNEQF
v_gene: TRBV19; d_gene: NA; abundance: NA; j_gene: TRBJ2-1; CDR3aa: ASSPGGQGDYNEQF
v_gene: TRBV5-6; d_gene: NA; abundance: NA; j_gene: TRBJ2-3; CDR3aa: ASRAAGLNTQY
v_gene: TRBV28; d_gene: NA; abundance: NA; j_gene: TRBJ1-1; CDR3aa: ASGGNTEAF
v_gene: TRBV6-1; d_gene: NA; abundance: NA; j_gene: TRBJ2-7; CDR3aa: ASSEGGPPLYEQY
v_gene: TRBV28; d_gene: TRBD2; abundance: NA; j_gene: TRBJ2-7; CDR3aa: ASSYAIAGGPWQY
v_gene: TRBV6-5; d_gene: NA; abundance: few; j_gene: TRBJ1-3; CDR3aa: ASSYSDGNTIY
v_gene: TRBV7-2; d_gene: NA; abundance: NA; j_gene: TRBJ1-2; CDR3aa: ASSSEGLYGYT
v_gene: TRBV4-1; d_gene: TRBD2; abundance: NA; j_gene: TRBJ2-1; CDR3aa: ASSGRDYGNEQF
v_gene: TRBV9; d_gene: NA; abundance: NA; j_gene: TRBJ1-5; CDR3aa: ASSVGSSGDQPQH
v_gene: TRBV9; d_gene: NA; abundance: NA; j_gene: TRBJ1-1; CDR3aa: ASSVDRMNTEAF
v_gene: TRBV6-1; d_gene: NA; abundance: NA; j_gene: TRBJ2-1; CDR3aa: ASSTAGYNEQF
v_gene: TRBV5-1; d_gene: TRBD2; abundance: NA; j_gene: TRBJ2-2; CDR3aa: ASSSMTSGRSGELF
v_gene: TRBV6-5; d_gene: NA; abundance: NA; j_gene: TRBJ1-3; CDR3aa: ASSRALGLVDTIY
v_gene: TRBV6-6; d_gene: NA; abundance: NA; j_gene: TRBJ1-5; CDR3aa: ASSLDVSPSNQPQH
v_gene: TRBV5-8; d_gene: TRBD2; abundance: NA; j_gene: TRBJ2-1; CDR3aa: ASSLGLAGGSDEQF
v_gene: TRBV30; d_gene: TRBD2; abundance: NA; j_gene: TRBJ2-3; CDR3aa: AWSSSSGRAPDTQY
v_gene: TRBV14; d_gene: NA; abundance: NA; j_gene: TRBJ2-2; CDR3aa: ASSQILQGELF
v_gene: TRBV10-2; d_gene: NA; abundance: NA; j_gene: TRBJ2-3; CDR3aa: ASSELVGVGRDTQY
v_gene: TRBV7-8; d_gene: TRBD1; abundance: NA; j_gene: TRBJ1-1; CDR3aa: ASSFTGGSTEAF
v_gene: TRBV2; d_gene: TRBD2; abundance: NA; j_gene: TRBJ2-2; CDR3aa: ASTEGLAPGTGELF
v_gene: TRBV5-1; d_gene: NA; abundance: NA; j_gene: TRBJ2-6; CDR3aa: ASSISGANVLT
v_gene: TRBV27; d_gene: TRBD2; abundance: NA; j_gene: TRBJ2-2; CDR3aa: ASGGRNTGELF
v_gene: TRBV4-1; d_gene: NA; abundance: NA; j_gene: TRBJ1-5; CDR3aa: ASSQEAGPIRPQH
v_gene: TRBV5-1; d_gene: TRBD2; abundance: NA; j_gene: TRBJ2-7; CDR3aa: ASSLVPRGTSGLRAYEQY
v_gene: TRBV28; d_gene: TRBD1; abundance: NA; j_gene: TRBJ2-7; CDR3aa: ASSHRDSSYEQY
v_gene: TRBV28; d_gene: NA; abundance: NA; j_gene: TRBJ2-7; CDR3aa: ASSINRDDYEQY
v_gene: TRBV5-1; d_gene: TRBD2; abundance: NA; j_gene: TRBJ2-1; CDR3aa: ASSPLKTSGSGNEQF
v_gene: TRBV5-8; d_gene: TRBD2; abundance: NA; j_gene: TRBJ2-2; CDR3aa: ASSLYAGGPGELF
v_gene: TRBV30; d_gene: NA; abundance: NA; j_gene: TRBJ1-2; CDR3aa: AWTGNYGYT
v_gene: TRBV15; d_gene: NA; abundance: NA; j_gene: TRBJ2-7; CDR3aa: ATSRAGGTGREQY
v_gene: TRBV27; d_gene: TRBD1; abundance: NA; j_gene: TRBJ1-2; CDR3aa: ASSKTGGWGYT
v_gene: TRBV6-1; d_gene: NA; abundance: NA; j_gene: TRBJ2-3; CDR3aa: ASSWVQPSTDTQY
v_gene: TRBV5-1; d_gene: NA; abundance: NA; j_gene: TRBJ2-7; CDR3aa: ASSTLLTGNEQY